This passage covers 17 T cell receptor beta chains from one sample sequenced in a study of siplizumab effects on memory and regulatory T cells. Sequenced by immunoSEQ multiplex PCR; TCRdb stores in-frame clones only, minus some. Here the sample spans 99,000 or so clones, around 94% being singletons. The sequencing sample was made of non-Treg CD4+ T cells sorted from blood. All receptors derive from a human donor in good health.

This chain links TRBV5-5 with TRBJ1-2; D is unclear. The V gene lost 0 bases and the J gene lost 0 bases, with 12 bases spanning the gap. The CDR3 has 16 residues. The germline gives CDR1 SGHKS, CDR2 YYEKEE (reference sequence). CDR3 nucleotide sequence: TGTGCCAGCAGCTTGGGCCCCGTAAGAGCTAACTATGGCTACACCTTC. Protein sequence: CASSLGPVRANYGYTF.

This clone showed up just once. The chain couples TRBV9 to TRBJ1-2, with TRBD1 matching 7 bases. From germline, CDR1 is SGDLS and CDR2 YYNGEE. The CDR3 loop spans 16 amino acids. J lost 0 bases, V lost 3 bases, and 8 bases had no gene match. CDR3 amino acids: CASSGTGLKTNYGYTF. CDR3 coding DNA: TGTGCCAGCAGCGGGACAGGACTAAAAACTAACTATGGCTACACCTTC.

The chain combines TRBV6-5 with TRBJ2-7; TRBD2 is a possible D gene (6 bases). The CDR3 consists of 14 residues. Germline values: CDR1 MNHEY, CDR2 SVGAGI. V was trimmed by 6 bases and J by 7 bases, leaving 19 bases between them. The CDR3 sequence: CASRGTQHPWEQYF. The DNA for the CDR3 is TGTGCCAGCAGAGGGACTCAGCACCCCTGGGAGCAGTACTTC.

The genes are TRBV9 and TRBJ2-1; the match to TRBD1 covers 7 bases. Trimming at V came to 0 bases and at J to 3 bases, leaving 3 bases not matched to a gene. There are 15 residues in the CDR3. The germline gives CDR1 SGDLS, CDR2 YYNGEE. The CDR3 loop reads CASSVGGQDYNEQFF. For the CDR3, the DNA is TGTGCCAGCAGCGTAGGAGGACAGGACTACAATGAGCAGTTCTTC.

The J gene is TRBJ2-5, the V gene TRBV7-3; D is possibly TRBD1 or TRBD2 (6 bases each). CDR3 size: 15 residues. In germline, CDR1 is SGHTA, CDR2 FQGTGA. V gave up 3 bases and J gave up 5 bases, with 16 bases separating them. As DNA, the CDR3 is TGTGCCAGCAGCTTTATCGGGGGCCATTCGGAGACCCAGTACTTC. The encoded protein is CASSFIGGHSETQYF.

The V and J genes are TRBV19 and TRBJ2-1; 9 bases line up with TRBD2. With V trimmed by 3 bases and J by 2 bases, 5 bases remained unmatched. The CDR3 is 16 amino acids. Germline values: CDR1 LNHDA, CDR2 SQIVND (reference sequence). The CDR3 here is CASSISGGRAYNEQFF. The CDR3 DNA sequence: TGTGCCAGTAGTATCTCTGGCGGGAGGGCCTACAATGAGCAGTTCTTC. The variable domain in full, completed from reference TRBV19 and TRBJ2-1, reads DGGITQSPKYLFRKEGQNVTLSCEQNLNHDAMYWYRQDPGQGLRLIYYSQIVNDFQKGDIAEGYSVSREKKESFPLTVTSAQKNPTAFYLCASSISGGRAYNEQFFGPGTRLTVL.

V usage is TRBV11-2 and J usage is TRBJ2-3; D assignment may be TRBD1 or TRBD2 (5 bases each). The CDR3 spans 18 residues. The V gene lost 2 bases and the J gene lost 2 bases, with 20 bases spanning the gap. Germline assignment: CDR1 SGHAT and CDR2 FQNNGV. CDR3 coding DNA: TGTGCCAGCAGCTTAAAGGGGTTTCTAGCTGGCTACACAGATACGCAGTATTTT. This codes for CASSLKGFLAGYTDTQYF.

The chain links TRBV7-2 to TRBJ2-1; TRBD2 is a possible D gene (6 bases). Trimming pared 4 bases from V and 7 bases from J, leaving 17 bases between. The CDR3 sequence is 15 residues long. Germline V CDR1 and CDR2: SGHTA, FQGNSA. The CDR3 region is CASSSADYSLNEQFF. CDR3 bases: TGTGCCAGCAGCTCCGCGGACTACAGCCTGAATGAGCAGTTCTTC.

This clone came up once. The chain is built from TRBV25-1 and TRBJ2-3; 7 bases map to TRBD2. Per germline, CDR1 MGHDK and CDR2 SYGVNS. This CDR3 is built from 15 residues. After removal of 4 bases from V and 2 bases from J, the junction contained 6 bases not matched to a gene. Here the CDR3 reads CASSVQRGLTDTQYF. The CDR3 DNA is TGTGCCAGCAGTGTCCAGCGGGGTCTCACAGATACGCAGTATTTT.

This clone was seen a few times. The V and J genes are TRBV5-1 and TRBJ1-1; maybe TRBD1 (5 bases). Deletions cut 5 bases from V and 3 bases from J, with 8 bases between. Germline V CDR1 and CDR2: SGHRS, YFSETQ. The CDR3 spans 12 residues. CDR3 residues: CASRGDYTEAFF. The CDR3 nucleotides are TGCGCCAGCAGGGGGGATTACACTGAAGCTTTCTTT.

The chain joins TRBV28 to TRBJ2-3; unclear D gene. The CDR3 has 14 residues. V was cut by 2 bases and J by 4 bases, with 10 bases left in between. Per germline, CDR1 MDHEN and CDR2 SYDVKM. The CDR3 DNA reads as TGTGCCAGCAGTTTACTGTCCCCGTCAGATACGCAGTATTTT. Translating it yields CASSLLSPSDTQYF.

CDR3 sequence: CASSLRGTATNEKLFF. Here the CDR3 DNA reads TGTGCCAGCAGCTTGCGGGGGACAGCAACTAATGAAAAACTGTTTTTT. This chain uses TRBV5-5 with TRBJ1-4, with TRBD1 matching over 7 bases. This CDR3 contains 16 residues. Germline V gives CDR1 SGHKS, CDR2 YYEKEE (reference sequence). Trimming cost V 1 base and J 0 bases; bases outside gene matches: 3.

This sequence joins TRBV27 and TRBJ2-7; D is perhaps TRBD2 (6 bases). The length of the CDR3 is 14 residues. V dropped 3 bases and J dropped 4 bases, with 13 bases sitting between them. Germline values: CDR1 MNHEY, CDR2 SMNVEV (reference sequence). Here the CDR3 reads CASSLRSGGYEQYF. The CDR3 nucleotides read TGTGCCAGCAGTTTGAGGTCCGGAGGGTACGAGCAGTACTTC.

V is TRBV29-1 and J is TRBJ2-7, with 10 bases fitting TRBD1. Germline trimming cut 7 bases from V and 6 bases from J; bases unmatched to any gene: 9. CDR1 and CDR2 from the germline V gene are SQVTM and ANQGSEA. The CDR3 is 13 residues long. CDR3 DNA sequence: TGCAGCGCCTACCGGGACAGGGGCCGCGAGCAGTACTTC. It translates to CSAYRDRGREQYF.

The V gene is TRBV4-2, the J gene TRBJ2-7; TRBD2 aligns across 13 bases. Looked up from germline, CDR1 is LGHNA and CDR2 is YNFKEQ. The CDR3 runs 18 residues. J lost 3 bases, V lost 0 bases, and 8 bases had no gene match. Here the CDR3 reads CASSQELAGGPWSYEQYF. CDR3 sequence (DNA): TGTGCCAGCAGCCAAGAACTAGCGGGAGGGCCGTGGAGCTACGAGCAGTACTTC.

The chain is built from TRBV7-8 and TRBJ2-1; tentatively, D is TRBD2 (6 bases). The V gene's germline CDR1 is SGHVS and CDR2 FQNEAQ. The CDR3 totals 15 residues. V was clipped by 5 bases and J by 2 bases, with 13 bases between them. The chain's CDR3 is CASSLSGRTYNEQFF. The DNA for the CDR3 is TGTGCCAGCAGCCTGAGCGGGCGTACCTACAATGAGCAGTTCTTC.

CDR3 nucleotides: TGTGCCAGCACCGCACTAGGCGCCGGGGAGCTGTTTTTT. This codes for CASTALGAGELFF. The chain carries TRBV9 and TRBJ2-2, with a tentative D call TRBD2 (5 bases). CDR3 length: 13 amino acids. V lost 6 bases to trimming and J lost 6 bases, with 12 bases between them. CDR1 and CDR2 from the germline V gene are SGDLS and YYNGEE.